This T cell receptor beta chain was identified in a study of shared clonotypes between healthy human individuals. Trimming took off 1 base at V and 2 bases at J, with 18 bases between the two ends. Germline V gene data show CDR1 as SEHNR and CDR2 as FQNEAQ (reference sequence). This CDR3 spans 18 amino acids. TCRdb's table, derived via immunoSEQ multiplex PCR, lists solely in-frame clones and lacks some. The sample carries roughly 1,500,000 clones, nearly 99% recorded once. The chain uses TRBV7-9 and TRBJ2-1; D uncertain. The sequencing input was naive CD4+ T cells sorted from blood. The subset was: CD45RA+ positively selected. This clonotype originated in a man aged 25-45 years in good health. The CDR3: CASSLVGSARITYNEQFF. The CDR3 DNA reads TGTGCCAGCAGCTTAGTTGGTTCGGCACGGATAACCTACAATGAGCAGTTCTTC.